The rows below give T cell receptor beta chains drawn from one sample of a study of PD-1 blockade in classical Hodgkin lymphoma. Only in-frame clones appear in the TCRdb table, and some are missing; sequencing was by immunoSEQ multiplex PCR. The data hold 25,000 to 30,000 clones, with about four fifths observed a single time. The source was peripheral blood mononuclear cells (PBMCs), collected before the second cycle of nivolumab. These receptors were obtained from a human donor with classical Hodgkin lymphoma. CDR3s include the opening cysteine and the closing phenylalanine or tryptophan. D genes are given only for firm matches. A row's size may be missing; if present it is once, few, many or a size class.

D	V	size	J	DNA	CDR3
-	TRBV5-1	-	TRBJ1-1	TGCGCCAGCAGCTTGGGACAGGTTTCAGCTGAAGCTTTCTTT	CASSLGQVSAEAFF
TRBD1	TRBV9	-	TRBJ2-5	TGTGCCAGCAGCGCAGGGGGCGTTCAGACCCAGTACTTC	CASSAGGVQTQYF
-	TRBV5-4	-	TRBJ2-5	TGTGCCAGCAGCCTGGCCCAGCAAGAGACCCAGTACTTC	CASSLAQQETQYF
-	TRBV18	once	TRBJ2-2	TGTGCCAGCTCACCAATCACCGGGGAGCTGTTTTTT	CASSPITGELFF
TRBD1	TRBV10-3	medium-sized	TRBJ1-1	TGTGCCATCAGTCCGGGACAGGTAAACACTGAAGCTTTCTTT	CAISPGQVNTEAFF
-	TRBV7-3	-	TRBJ1-1	TGTGCCAGCAGCTTGTTCCATGGAGGGAACACTGAAGCTTTCTTT	CASSLFHGGNTEAFF
-	TRBV5-6	-	TRBJ1-6	TGTGCCAGCAGCTTGGAATTTAGCCCCGATTCACCCCTCCACTTT	CASSLEFSPDSPLHF
-	TRBV5-1	-	TRBJ2-2	TGCGCCAGCAGCTTGGACGGGGTGGTAAACACCGGGGAGCTGTTTTTT	CASSLDGVVNTGELFF
-	TRBV2	-	TRBJ2-1	TGTGCCAGCAGTTCAGGGTTTGAGCAGTTCTTC	CASSSGFEQFF
-	TRBV2	once	TRBJ2-7	TGTGCCAGCAGACAAGGGACCCCCTACGAGCAGTACTTC	CASRQGTPYEQYF
TRBD1	TRBV6-4	-	TRBJ1-6	TGTGCCAGCAGTGGAACGCCAGGGGGGCCCCTCCACTTT	CASSGTPGGPLHF
TRBD1	TRBV19	-	TRBJ1-6	TGTGCCAGTAACCCACAACAGGGGCCTTATTCACCCCTCCACTTT	CASNPQQGPYSPLHF
-	TRBV16	once	TRBJ2-5	TGTGCCAGCAGCCAATCAGGAGAGACCCAGTACTTC	CASSQSGETQYF
TRBD2	TRBV7-2	-	TRBJ2-2	TGTGCCAGCAGCAAGGGGACTAGCGGGGGAAACACCGGGGAGCTGTTTTTT	CASSKGTSGGNTGELFF
-	TRBV7-9	-	TRBJ1-1	TGTGCCAGCAGCTTAGCGGCTCAAGACACTGAAGCTTTCTTT	CASSLAAQDTEAFF
-	TRBV27	-	TRBJ2-7	TGTGCCAGCAGTCTTTGGTCCGGGACAAGCTCCTACGAGCAGTACTTC	CASSLWSGTSSYEQYF
-	TRBV11-3	-	TRBJ2-3	TGTGCCAGCAGCTTACGAAGTCAAGATACGCAGTATTTT	CASSLRSQDTQYF
TRBD1	TRBV11-1	-	TRBJ2-7	TGTGCCAGCAGCAGACAGGGAAGAAACGAGCAGTACTTC	CASSRQGRNEQYF
-	TRBV29-1	-	TRBJ1-1	TGCAGCGTATACGGGAAGGCCGATTACACTGAAGCTTTCTTT	CSVYGKADYTEAFF
TRBD1	TRBV23-1	-	TRBJ1-5	TGCGCCAGCAGTCGACCCGACAGGGGGAGTCAGCCCCAGCATTTT	CASSRPDRGSQPQHF
-	TRBV4-1	-	TRBJ2-3	TGCGCCAGCAGCCAAGAAAGTAGGGGGGCAGGTCTAATCAGCACAGATACGCAGTATTTT	CASSQESRGAGLISTDTQYF
-	TRBV30	few	TRBJ1-1	TGTGCCTGGAGTGTTGGTCGGGACACTGAAGCTTTCTTT	CAWSVGRDTEAFF
-	TRBV29-1	large	TRBJ1-1	TGCAGCGTTGAGGCCACGAAGAATCCCTTCCCGGCAGCTTTCTTT	CSVEATKNPFPAAFF
-	TRBV18	once	TRBJ1-2	TGTGCCAGCTCACCAGGGTTAGCCCTCTATGGCTACACCTTC	CASSPGLALYGYTF
-	TRBV6-6	-	TRBJ2-7	TGTGCCAGCATAAGGGGCCCCTTCTCCTACGAGCAGTACTTC	CASIRGPFSYEQYF
-	TRBV7-3	once	TRBJ2-3	TGTGCCAGCAGCCCCCTGGGGGGAACGCAGTATTTT	CASSPLGGTQYF
-	TRBV28	-	TRBJ1-2	TGTGCCAGCAGTTTGTTGGACTTGGCTAACTATGGCTACACCTTC	CASSLLDLANYGYTF
-	TRBV18	once	TRBJ2-3	TGTGCCAGCTCACCACCACCCCTCGGAGATACGCAGTATTTT	CASSPPPLGDTQYF
TRBD2	TRBV5-6	-	TRBJ2-5	TGTGCCAGCGGAACGCCGGGACTAGGGATCGAGACCCAGTACTTC	CASGTPGLGIETQYF
-	TRBV7-2	-	TRBJ2-1	TGTGCCAGCAGCTTTCTAACTGGTGAGAAGCAGTTCTTC	CASSFLTGEKQFF
-	TRBV7-9	-	TRBJ1-3	TGTGCCAGCAGCTTAGGGGGTTCTGGAAACACCATATATTTT	CASSLGGSGNTIYF
TRBD2	TRBV11-3	-	TRBJ2-1	TGTGCCAGCAGCCCTCGTGCGGGGGGCAATGAGCAGTTCTTC	CASSPRAGGNEQFF
-	TRBV30	-	TRBJ2-5	TGTGCCTGGTCCAAAGGCGTAACACAGGGCCCCGGAGAGACCCAGTACTTC	CAWSKGVTQGPGETQYF
-	TRBV19	-	TRBJ1-2	TGTGCCAGTAAGGTGTCCGGGCGGGGATATGGCTACACCTTC	CASKVSGRGYGYTF
-	TRBV5-1	-	TRBJ2-7	TGCGCCAGCAGCCCTCGTCAGGGGAGCTCCTACGAGCAGTACTTC	CASSPRQGSSYEQYF
-	TRBV19	few	TRBJ2-3	TGTGCCAGTAATCCACAGGAACGCACAGATACGCAGTATTTT	CASNPQERTDTQYF
TRBD1	TRBV7-9	once	TRBJ2-2	TGTGCCAGCAGCCGCGGACAGGGGACCGGGGAGCTGTTTTTT	CASSRGQGTGELFF
-	TRBV6-5	few	TRBJ1-3	TGTGCCAGCAGTTACGGGGACGGGAGCTCTGGAAACACCATATATTTT	CASSYGDGSSGNTIYF
-	TRBV7-6	-	TRBJ2-3	TGTGCCAGCAGCCCGGGGATGGCAGATACGCAGTATTTT	CASSPGMADTQYF
-	TRBV5-6	once	TRBJ1-4	TGTGCCAGCAGCTTGGGCGCAGTTGGTGAAAAACTGTTTTTT	CASSLGAVGEKLFF
-	TRBV18	-	TRBJ1-3	TGTGCCAGCTCACCGCCCGATTTCGGAAACACCATATATTTT	CASSPPDFGNTIYF
-	TRBV6-5	-	TRBJ2-7	TGTGCCAGCAGACCGGGCCCCAGGGAGCAGTACTTC	CASRPGPREQYF
TRBD1	TRBV6-6	-	TRBJ1-1	TGTGCCACCATAGCCGGGACAGTGAACACTGAAGCTTTCTTT	CATIAGTVNTEAFF
TRBD1	TRBV27	-	TRBJ1-3	TGTGCCAGCAGTCAGAACCGGGACAGTTCTGGAAACACCATATATTTT	CASSQNRDSSGNTIYF
-	TRBV10-3	-	TRBJ1-2	TGTGCCATCAGTGAGTCGATTGGGGCGGCTAACTATGGCTACACCTTC	CAISESIGAANYGYTF
-	TRBV18	-	TRBJ2-7	TGTGCCAGCTCACCCTCGACCGAGCAGTACTTC	CASSPSTEQYF
-	TRBV4-1	-	TRBJ1-5	TGCGCCAGCAGCCAAGATAGAGGGGGACCAAATCAGCCCCAGCATTTT	CASSQDRGGPNQPQHF
-	TRBV11-2	few	TRBJ2-1	TGTGCCAGCAGCTTTGGCTTGCTGCGGGTGCAGTTCTTC	CASSFGLLRVQFF
-	TRBV7-9	-	TRBJ1-6	TGTGCCAGCAGCTCCCTCGCAGGGACGCCCCTCCACTTT	CASSSLAGTPLHF
TRBD1	TRBV30	-	TRBJ1-4	TGTGCCTGGGGGGCCGGGACAGGGAATGAAAAACTGTTTTTT	CAWGAGTGNEKLFF